This section outlines one T cell receptor (beta chain) sequence together with its context. This entry belongs to a study of blood T cell repertoires in COVID-19. The CDR3 totals 15 residues. The junction had 8 bases not matched to a gene; V was cut back by 5 bases and J by 4 bases. CDR1 and CDR2 (germline): MNHEY, SVGAGI. Assay used: immunoSEQ multiplex PCR; TCRdb lists only in-frame clones, some missing. The repertoire holds 200,000 to 250,000 clones, with under 90% as singletons. Sequencing used PBMCs or T cells enriched from blood (not recorded which). V usage is TRBV6-5 and J usage is TRBJ2-1; the match to TRBD1 covers 7 bases. This sequence was found in a woman aged 45-59 years who had been exposed to COVID-19. The chain's CDR3 is CASSRPGQSYNEQFF. The CDR3 DNA sequence: TGTGCCAGCAGTCGTCCGGGACAGAGTTACAATGAGCAGTTCTTC.